One and the same sample provided the 14 T cell receptor beta chains below, sequenced in a study of control samples from healthy donors and cancer patients. Using immunoSEQ multiplex PCR, the repertoire was profiled, and TCRdb retains in-frame clones only, with some absent. The table includes about 120,000 clones, approximately 89% detected once. Sequencing input: blood. Receptor source: a man aged 35 to 55 in good health.

The chain recombines TRBV27 with TRBJ1-2; possibly TRBD1 for D (5 bases). V lost 0 bases, J lost 4 bases, and 18 bases lay in between. From germline, CDR1 is MNHEY and CDR2 SMNVEV (reference sequence). CDR3 length: 17 residues. The CDR3, as DNA: TGTGCCAGCAGTTTATCATTGGACACCGGGGGATCCTATGGCTACACCTTC. This sequence encodes CASSLSLDTGGSYGYTF.

This chain connects TRBV29-1 to TRBJ2-1, with 7 bases matching TRBD1. The germline V gene encodes CDR1 SQVTM and CDR2 ANQGSEA. The V segment lost 4 bases and the J segment 3 bases; nucleotides outside the gene matches: 12. The CDR3 extends over 16 amino acids. The CDR3 region has the DNA TGCAGCGTTGTTGGTGGGAACAGGGGAAACTACAATGAGCAGTTCTTC. Its protein is CSVVGGNRGNYNEQFF.

The chain combines TRBV24-1 with TRBJ1-5; no clear D gene. The CDR3 sequence is 13 residues long. Germline V CDR1 and CDR2: KGHDR, SFDVKD. Trimming removed 10 bases from V and 6 bases from J, with 15 bases in between. CDR3 coding DNA: TGTGCCACTTCGGGGTTAGAGGGTCAGCCCCAGCATTTT. Its protein is CATSGLEGQPQHF.

The chain joins TRBV5-1 to TRBJ1-2; 8 nucleotides align to TRBD1. Germline V gives CDR1 SGHRS, CDR2 YFSETQ. The V segment lost 4 bases and the J segment 3 bases; nucleotides outside the gene matches: 2. This CDR3 spans 13 amino acids. CDR3 in amino acids: CASSQTGDYGYTF. DNA for the CDR3: TGCGCCAGCAGCCAGACAGGGGACTATGGCTACACCTTC. The variable domain in full, completed from reference TRBV5-1 and TRBJ1-2, reads KAGVTQTPRYLIKTRGQQVTLSCSPISGHRSVSWYQQTPGQGLQFLFEYFSETQRNKGNFPGRFSGRQFSNSRSEMNVSTLELGDSALYLCASSQTGDYGYTFGSGTRLTVV.

The J gene is TRBJ1-6, the V gene TRBV5-4, with TRBD1 matching over 7 bases. Germline loops: CDR1 SGHNT, CDR2 YYREEE (reference sequence). The CDR3 consists of 13 residues. With 4 bases clipped from V and 7 bases from J, the junction kept 2 bases outside the gene matches. The CDR3 reads CASSRDRNSPLHF. The CDR3 coding sequence is TGTGCCAGCAGCAGGGACAGAAATTCACCCCTCCACTTT.

The rearrangement joins TRBV7-2 to TRBJ1-6; D gene uncertain. This CDR3 is built from 15 residues. Germline CDR1 and CDR2: SGHTA and FQGNSA. With 3 bases removed from V and 4 bases from J, the gap between germline ends came to 10 bases. CDR3 residues: CASSFRGVYNSPLHF. CDR3 nucleotide sequence: TGTGCCAGCAGCTTTCGTGGGGTTTATAATTCACCCCTCCACTTT.

The chain couples TRBV5-1 to TRBJ1-2, with D tentatively TRBD1 (6 bases). This CDR3 is 14 amino acids long. Germline V gene lookup returns CDR1 SGHRS and CDR2 YFSETQ. Trimming shortened V by 5 bases and J by 5 bases, and 16 bases separated the two germline ends. The CDR3 loop reads CASRPEGGWYGYTF. The DNA of the CDR3 is TGCGCCAGCAGACCAGAAGGGGGATGGTATGGCTACACCTTC.

The chain carries TRBV7-9 and TRBJ1-4; TRBD1 matches 7 bases. V shed 5 bases, J shed 4 bases, and the junction held 4 bases outside the gene matches. Germline-derived CDR1 and CDR2 are SEHNR and FQNEAQ (reference sequence). This CDR3 spans 14 amino acids. The CDR3 region is CASSPGQNNEKLFF. The CDR3 nucleotides are TGTGCCAGCAGCCCGGGACAGAATAATGAAAAACTGTTTTTT. The entire variable domain, with the rest obtained from reference TRBV7-9 and TRBJ1-4, is as follows: DTGVSQNPRHKITKRGQNVTFRCDPISEHNRLYWYRQTLGQGPEFLTYFQNEAQLEKSRLLSDRFSAERPKGSFSTLEIQRTEQGDSAMYLCASSPGQNNEKLFFGSGTQLSVL.

This clone showed up just a few times. The chain recombines TRBV7-8 with TRBJ1-2; TRBD1 is a possible D gene (5 bases). Trimming stripped 4 bases from V and 4 bases from J, with 10 bases between. The length of the CDR3 is 13 residues. Germline loops: CDR1 SGHVS, CDR2 FQNEAQ. CDR3 loop: CASSSFQGYGYTF. The CDR3 DNA sequence: TGTGCCAGCAGCTCCTTCCAGGGCTATGGCTACACCTTC.

The V call is TRBV2, the J call TRBJ2-5, with D hard to call. CDR1 is SNHLY, CDR2 FYNNEI, per germline. The CDR3 has 10 residues. The germline V and J ends were trimmed by 9 bases and 3 bases, with 5 bases remaining between them. The CDR3 DNA reads as TGTGCCAGTGCCGAAGAGACCCAGTACTTC. It yields the protein CASAEETQYF. Variable domain in full (rest from reference TRBV2 and TRBJ2-5): EPEVTQTPSHQVTQMGQEVILRCVPISNHLYFYWYRQILGQKVEFLVSFYNNEISEKSEIFDDQFSVERPDGSNFTLKIRSTKLEDSAMYFCASAEETQYFGPGTRLLVL.

The rearrangement links TRBV5-4 to TRBJ1-2; D not resolved. Germline V lookup: CDR1 SGHNT, CDR2 YYREEE (reference sequence). V dropped 6 bases and J dropped 6 bases, with 27 bases sitting between them. The CDR3 consists of 17 residues. The CDR3 here is CASTDPGRRASSHGYTF. The CDR3 coding sequence is TGTGCCAGCACCGATCCTGGGCGGAGGGCTAGTTCGCATGGCTACACCTTC.

The chain employs TRBV7-9 and TRBJ2-7; no firm D call. Germline-derived CDR1 and CDR2 are SEHNR and FQNEAQ (reference sequence). Trimming shortened V by 1 base and J by 0 bases, and 7 bases separated the two germline ends. The CDR3 spans 14 residues. CDR3 in amino acids: CASSLEGGSYEQYF. The CDR3 region has the DNA TGTGCCAGCAGCTTAGAGGGCGGCTCCTACGAGCAGTACTTC. The variable domain in full, completed from reference TRBV7-9 and TRBJ2-7, reads DTGVSQNPRHKITKRGQNVTFRCDPISEHNRLYWYRQTLGQGPEFLTYFQNEAQLEKSRLLSDRFSAERPKGSFSTLEIQRTEQGDSAMYLCASSLEGGSYEQYFGPGTRLTVT.

The chain employs TRBV5-6 and TRBJ1-1, with D unclear. Germline CDR1 is SGHDT and CDR2 is YYEEEE. V was trimmed by 1 base and J by 0 bases, leaving 7 bases between them. This CDR3 comprises 14 residues. The CDR3 DNA sequence: TGTGCCAGCAGCTTGATTTCCCTGAACACTGAAGCTTTCTTT. Amino acid sequence: CASSLISLNTEAFF.

In this sample, this clone turned up once. V and J are TRBV7-2 and TRBJ2-1; D remains ambiguous. Trimming cost V 5 bases and J 5 bases, with 4 bases left between them. From germline, CDR1 is SGHTA and CDR2 FQGNSA. The CDR3 is 11 amino acids. CDR3 in amino acids: CASSKNNEQFF. The CDR3 nucleotides read TGTGCCAGCAGCAAAAACAATGAGCAGTTCTTC.